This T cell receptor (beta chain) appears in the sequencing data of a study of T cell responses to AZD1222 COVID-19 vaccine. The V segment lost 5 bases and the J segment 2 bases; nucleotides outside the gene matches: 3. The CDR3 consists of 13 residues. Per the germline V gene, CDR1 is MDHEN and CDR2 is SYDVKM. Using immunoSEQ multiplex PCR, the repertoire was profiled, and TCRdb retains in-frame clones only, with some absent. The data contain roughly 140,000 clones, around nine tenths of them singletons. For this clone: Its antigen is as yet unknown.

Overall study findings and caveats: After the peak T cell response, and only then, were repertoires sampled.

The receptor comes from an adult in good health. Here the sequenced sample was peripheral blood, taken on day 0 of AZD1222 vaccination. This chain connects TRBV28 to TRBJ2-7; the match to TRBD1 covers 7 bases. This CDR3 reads CASSVGTAYEQYF. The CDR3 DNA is TGTGCCAGCAGTGTCGGGACAGCCTACGAGCAGTACTTC.